The 32 T cell receptor beta chains in this list originate from one sample, sequenced in a study of sequential checkpoint blockade in melanoma. Sequencing was performed with immunoSEQ multiplex PCR; in TCRdb, only in-frame clones are kept and a portion is missing. This table has about 7,800 clones, about 55% appearing once. Treatment described: randomized to nivolumab then ipilimumab (arm A) or the reverse (arm B). Sequenced material: CD8+ T cells sorted from blood (inferred from file names), taken from a patient given nivolumab and ipilimumab in sequence. These receptors were obtained from a human donor with melanoma.

This chain uses TRBV4-1 with TRBJ2-1, with D possibly being TRBD2 (6 bases). The germline V gene has CDR1 MGHRA and CDR2 YSYEKL. This CDR3 region has 16 residues. With 1 base removed from V and 0 bases from J, the gap between germline ends came to 10 bases. The CDR3 region is CASSQASALSYNEQFF. In DNA, the CDR3 is TGCGCCAGCAGCCAAGCTAGCGCCCTCTCCTACAATGAGCAGTTCTTC.

J is TRBJ2-7 and V is TRBV28; possibly TRBD1 for D (6 bases). Germline assignment: CDR1 MDHEN and CDR2 SYDVKM. Trimming removed 5 bases at V and 3 bases at J, with 17 bases between. There are 15 residues in the CDR3. CDR3 sequence (DNA): TGTGCCAGCAGTCCTTTAGGCAGGGGTGGCTACGAGCAGTACTTC. Translated, it gives CASSPLGRGGYEQYF.

There are a few counts of this clone. The rearrangement links TRBV7-8 to TRBJ2-5; possibly TRBD1 for D (5 bases). The CDR3 spans 14 residues. Germline CDR1 reads SGHVS; CDR2 reads FQNEAQ. The V end lost 2 bases, the J end lost 5 bases, and 12 bases lay between the germline ends. The CDR3 DNA follows: TGTGCCAGCAGCTTACTGCCCAGGGTTGAGACCCAGTACTTC. Its translation: CASSLLPRVETQYF.

By its share, this clone is medium-sized. The chain recombines TRBV27 with TRBJ2-7; TRBD1 matches at 9 bases. The CDR3 covers 14 residues. With V trimmed by 4 bases and J by 3 bases, 4 bases remained unmatched. CDR1 and CDR2 from the germline V gene are MNHEY and SMNVEV (reference sequence). This CDR3 is CASSSWDRDYEQYF. CDR3 DNA sequence: TGTGCCAGCAGTTCATGGGACAGGGACTACGAGCAGTACTTC.

CDR3 residues: CASSLVVGGGYTF. DNA of the CDR3: TGTGCCAGCAGCTTAGTCGTGGGGGGTGGCTACACCTTC. This chain connects TRBV11-2 to TRBJ1-2, with D perhaps matching TRBD1 (5 bases). Trimming stripped 1 base from V and 7 bases from J, with 10 bases between. Germline V CDR1 and CDR2: SGHAT, FQNNGV. The CDR3 has 13 residues.

This rearrangement joins TRBV18 to TRBJ2-7; 8 bases align to TRBD1. From germline, CDR1 is KGHSH and CDR2 LQKENI. CDR3 length: 13 amino acids. The V segment lost 4 bases and the J segment 2 bases; nucleotides outside the gene matches: 1. CDR3 sequence (DNA): TGTGCCAGCTCACACAGGGGGGCCTACGAGCAGTACTTC. Amino acids: CASSHRGAYEQYF.

The rearrangement links TRBV4-3 to TRBJ1-2; TRBD1 agrees at 9 bases. The CDR3 is 16 amino acids. With V trimmed by 4 bases and J by 4 bases, 10 bases remained unmatched. From germline, CDR1 is LGHNA and CDR2 YSLEER. CDR3 loop: CASSPHPGQGSYGYTF. CDR3 DNA sequence: TGCGCCAGCAGCCCTCACCCGGGACAGGGAAGCTATGGCTACACCTTC.

The V and J genes are TRBV11-2 and TRBJ2-7, with D maybe TRBD1 (6 bases). Germline values: CDR1 SGHAT, CDR2 FQNNGV. Between the trimmed V and J ends, which lost 3 bases and 1 base, there was a span of 7 bases. The CDR3 extends over 13 amino acids. CDR3: CASSFGQSYEQYF. The CDR3 DNA is TGTGCCAGCAGCTTCGGACAGTCCTACGAGCAGTACTTC.

In DNA, the CDR3 is TGTGCCACCAGCATCTCAGGGAATCAGCCCCAGCATTTT. This encodes CATSISGNQPQHF. The V and J genes are TRBV15 and TRBJ1-5, with D tentatively TRBD1 (5 bases). Germline V CDR1 and CDR2: LNHNV, YYDKDF (reference sequence). The germline V and J ends were trimmed by 4 bases and 4 bases, with 8 bases remaining between them. This CDR3 comprises 13 residues.

This clone was seen a handful of times. The V gene is TRBV10-3, the J gene TRBJ1-4; maybe TRBD1 (5 bases). Between the trimmed V and J ends, which lost 3 bases and 5 bases, there was a span of 10 bases. The CDR3 sequence is 14 residues long. Germline V CDR1 and CDR2: ENHRY, SYGVKD. CDR3 amino acids: CAISDVGLNEKLFF. CDR3 DNA: TGTGCCATCAGTGACGTGGGACTAAATGAAAAACTGTTTTTT.

The genes are TRBV29-1 and TRBJ2-7, with a possible D match to TRBD1 (6 bases). Germline CDR1 is SQVTM and CDR2 is ANQGSEA. This CDR3 is 11 amino acids long. The V and J ends lost 7 bases and 6 bases respectively, with 13 bases between them. The CDR3 here is CSGTVDGEQYF. The CDR3 DNA reads TGCAGCGGGACAGTCGACGGCGAGCAGTACTTC.

The V gene is TRBV7-8, the J gene TRBJ2-7; 8 positions match TRBD1. Per germline, CDR1 SGHVS and CDR2 FQNEAQ. The CDR3 loop spans 14 amino acids. Unmatched junction bases numbered 5, after V lost 4 bases and J lost 3 bases. CDR3 nucleotide sequence: TGTGCCAGCAGCTCCCGACAGGGGAGCTACGAGCAGTACTTC. It encodes CASSSRQGSYEQYF.

The chain combines TRBV6-6 with TRBJ2-7; D may be TRBD1 (6 bases). The V end lost 2 bases, the J end lost 4 bases, and 12 bases lay between the germline ends. This CDR3 comprises 14 residues. The germline V gene encodes CDR1 MNHNY and CDR2 SVGAGI (reference sequence). CDR3 nucleotides: TGTGCCAGCAGTTACGCAACAGGGATGTACGAGCAGTACTTC. It translates to CASSYATGMYEQYF.

This clone was picked up a small number of times. The chain combines TRBV6-5 with TRBJ1-6; TRBD1 is a possible D gene (6 bases). Germline CDR1 is MNHEY and CDR2 is SVGAGI. This CDR3 contains 12 residues. V lost 8 bases and J lost 11, with 13 bases in between. The CDR3 is CASGGLWAPLHF. DNA for the CDR3: TGTGCCAGCGGGGGCCTATGGGCACCCCTCCACTTT.

In this sample, this clone turned up once. J is TRBJ1-4 and V is TRBV29-1; no reliable D call. The CDR3 extends over 14 amino acids. The germline V gene has CDR1 SQVTM and CDR2 ANQGSEA. V was shortened by 0 bases and J by 7 bases, with 12 bases between the two germline ends. The CDR3 DNA reads as TGCAGCGTTGAAGAAAACACACCGGGTGAAAAACTGTTTTTT. Translation: CSVEENTPGEKLFF.

The chain is built from TRBV5-5 and TRBJ2-7; D unresolved. The V end was cut by 4 bases, the J end by 2 bases, with 13 bases between. Germline CDR1 and CDR2: SGHKS and YYEKEE (reference sequence). The CDR3 spans 14 residues. CDR3 DNA sequence: TGTGCCAGCAGCGAGTCGACACCTGCCTACGAGCAGTACTTC. Protein: CASSESTPAYEQYF.

This chain connects TRBV5-1 to TRBJ1-2, with D perhaps matching TRBD1 (5 bases). In germline, CDR1 is SGHRS, CDR2 YFSETQ. The CDR3 totals 15 residues. V lost 2 bases, J lost 7 bases, and 18 bases lay in between. DNA for the CDR3: TGCGCCAGCAGCTTTATCCCAGGGAATGACTCTGGCTACACCTTC. This translates into CASSFIPGNDSGYTF.

V gene TRBV27 combines with J gene TRBJ2-7, with D tentatively TRBD1 (5 bases). CDR1 and CDR2 (germline): MNHEY, SMNVEV (reference sequence). V was shortened by 2 bases and J by 3 bases, with 11 bases between the two germline ends. The CDR3 spans 14 residues. The CDR3 DNA follows: TGTGCCAGCAGTTTAACCCAGGGTATCTACGAGCAGTACTTC. It codes for CASSLTQGIYEQYF.

This clone was counted a single time. CDR3: CASSAGGAWGYTF. As DNA, the CDR3 is TGCGCCAGCAGTGCAGGGGGCGCCTGGGGCTACACCTTC. V gene TRBV10-2 combines with J gene TRBJ1-2; 8 nucleotides line up with TRBD1. The CDR3 covers 13 residues. Trimming cost V 4 bases and J 8 bases; bases outside gene matches: 6. CDR1 WSHSY and CDR2 SAAADI come from the germline V gene.

This clone appeared a few times. The J gene is TRBJ2-7, the V gene TRBV4-1; possibly TRBD2 for D (6 bases). The V gene lost 0 bases and the J gene lost 2 bases, with 14 bases spanning the gap. Germline V gives CDR1 MGHRA, CDR2 YSYEKL. The CDR3 extends over 16 amino acids. The CDR3 sequence is CASSQDPLAATYEQYF. The CDR3 DNA follows: TGCGCCAGCAGCCAAGACCCTTTAGCGGCAACCTACGAGCAGTACTTC.

The rearrangement links TRBV28 to TRBJ2-7; TRBD1 matches 9 bases. V gave up 2 bases and J gave up 4 bases; unmatched junction bases: 9. The length of the CDR3 is 16 residues. Germline V gene data show CDR1 as MDHEN and CDR2 as SYDVKM. The DNA for the CDR3 is TGTGCCAGCAGTTTAATACTGGACAGGGGATTTTACGAGCAGTACTTC. Its protein product is CASSLILDRGFYEQYF.

The chain carries TRBV27 and TRBJ2-1, with 10 positions matching TRBD2. Germline lookup yields CDR1 MNHEY and CDR2 SMNVEV (reference sequence). The CDR3 extends over 16 amino acids. Trimming cost V 0 bases and J 8 bases; bases outside gene matches: 7. CDR3 residues: CASSLSVAGGWDEQFF. The CDR3 DNA sequence: TGTGCCAGCAGTTTATCGGTAGCGGGAGGTTGGGATGAGCAGTTCTTC.

The chain has TRBV4-2 and TRBJ2-7; a weak D match, TRBD2 (6 bases). CDR3 size: 15 residues. CDR1 and CDR2 (germline): LGHNA, YNFKEQ. Trimming stripped 0 bases from V and 2 bases from J, with 11 bases between. CDR3 region: CASSQDGGVTYEQYF. DNA for the CDR3: TGTGCCAGCAGCCAAGACGGAGGGGTGACCTACGAGCAGTACTTC.

The chain recombines TRBV4-3 with TRBJ2-7, with D possibly being TRBD2 (6 bases). The length of the CDR3 is 16 residues. The germline V and J ends were trimmed by 0 bases and 2 bases, with 14 bases remaining between them. The V gene's germline CDR1 is LGHNA and CDR2 YSLEER. In DNA form, the CDR3 reads TGCGCCAGCAGCCAAGATCGTGGAGGGCCTACCTACGAGCAGTACTTC. Protein sequence: CASSQDRGGPTYEQYF.

As to this clone: Different DNA sequences within this sample yield the same CDR3. This chain joins TRBV5-1 and TRBJ1-1; TRBD1 aligns across 11 bases. Germline CDR1 is SGHRS and CDR2 is YFSETQ. With V trimmed by 4 bases and J by 2 bases, 4 bases remained unmatched. The CDR3 runs 15 residues. CDR3 nucleotide sequence: TGCGCCAGCAGCACTTGGACAGGGGGCAACACTGAAGCTTTCTTT. It translates to CASSTWTGGNTEAFF.

The chain couples TRBV7-2 to TRBJ1-1; 7 bases map to TRBD1. V lost 3 bases and J lost 7; bases outside the gene matches: 8. The CDR3 length is 14 residues. Per the germline V gene, CDR1 is SGHTA and CDR2 is FQGNSA. The CDR3 reads CASSFDRELIEAFF. CDR3 sequence (DNA): TGTGCCAGCAGCTTCGACAGGGAATTAATTGAAGCTTTCTTT. Full variable domain (remainder filled in from reference TRBV7-2 and TRBJ1-1): GAGVSQSPSNKVTEKGKDVELRCDPISGHTALYWYRQSLGQGLEFLIYFQGNSAPDKSGLPSDRFSAERTGGSVSTLTIQRTQQEDSAVYLCASSFDRELIEAFFGQGTRLTVV.

This clone was found once. The chain links TRBV27 to TRBJ1-1, with 7 nucleotides matching TRBD1. V lost 5 bases to trimming and J lost 5 bases; unmatched junction nucleotides: 14. Germline V lookup: CDR1 MNHEY, CDR2 SMNVEV (reference sequence). The CDR3 totals 16 residues. Here the CDR3 reads CASSGGHGRGVTEAFF. DNA of the CDR3: TGTGCCAGCAGTGGGGGGCACGGCAGGGGGGTTACTGAAGCTTTCTTT.

The chain recombines TRBV9 with TRBJ2-7; 9 nucleotides align to TRBD1. Germline V gives CDR1 SGDLS, CDR2 YYNGEE. V lost 0 bases, J lost 5 bases, and 9 bases stayed unmatched. This CDR3 region has 16 residues. CDR3 protein: CASSVGGDRERHEQYF. Here the CDR3 DNA reads TGTGCCAGCAGCGTAGGAGGGGACAGGGAGCGCCACGAGCAGTACTTC.

As for this clone: Other DNA sequences in this sample translate to the same CDR3. The chain couples TRBV5-6 to TRBJ2-7, with D possibly TRBD2 on 6 matching bases. The CDR3 has 14 amino acids. Trimming removed 0 bases at V and 3 bases at J, with 10 bases between. Germline V lookup: CDR1 SGHDT, CDR2 YYEEEE. The DNA for the CDR3 is TGTGCCAGCAGCTTGGGGGGGGATTTCTACGAGCAGTACTTC. This sequence encodes CASSLGGDFYEQYF.

Written as DNA, the CDR3 is TGTGCCAGCAGTAACTACGGGGAGGGGAGCTATGGCTACACCTTC. Encoded protein: CASSNYGEGSYGYTF. The chain joins TRBV6-6 to TRBJ1-2; possibly TRBD1 for D (5 bases). The CDR3 loop spans 15 amino acids. V lost 5 bases, J lost 4 bases, and 17 bases lay in between. CDR1 is MNHNY and CDR2 is SVGAGI in the germline V gene (reference sequence).

The rearrangement joins TRBV5-5 to TRBJ1-2, with D possibly matching TRBD1 (6 bases). This CDR3 is 15 amino acids long. V dropped 3 bases and J dropped 4 bases, with 16 bases sitting between them. In germline, CDR1 is SGHKS, CDR2 YYEKEE (reference sequence). CDR3 sequence (DNA): TGTGCCAGCAGCTCTAGGGGGGGACACTTCTATGGCTACACCTTC. Translated: CASSSRGGHFYGYTF.

The sample holds a few counts of this clone. The V and J genes are TRBV29-1 and TRBJ1-5; 9 bases line up with TRBD1. This CDR3 comprises 13 residues. Germline loops: CDR1 SQVTM, CDR2 ANQGSEA. With V trimmed by 6 bases and J by 4 bases, 4 bases remained unmatched. CDR3 coding DNA: TGCAGCGTCGGGGACAGGGAAAATCAGCCCCAGCATTTT. This gives the protein CSVGDRENQPQHF. Filled out from reference TRBV29-1 and TRBJ1-5, the complete variable domain reads SAVISQKPSRDICQRGTSLTIQCQVDSQVTMMFWYRQQPGQSLTLIATANQGSEATYESGFVIDKFPISRPNLTFSTLTVSNMSPEDSSIYLCSVGDRENQPQHFGDGTRLSIL.